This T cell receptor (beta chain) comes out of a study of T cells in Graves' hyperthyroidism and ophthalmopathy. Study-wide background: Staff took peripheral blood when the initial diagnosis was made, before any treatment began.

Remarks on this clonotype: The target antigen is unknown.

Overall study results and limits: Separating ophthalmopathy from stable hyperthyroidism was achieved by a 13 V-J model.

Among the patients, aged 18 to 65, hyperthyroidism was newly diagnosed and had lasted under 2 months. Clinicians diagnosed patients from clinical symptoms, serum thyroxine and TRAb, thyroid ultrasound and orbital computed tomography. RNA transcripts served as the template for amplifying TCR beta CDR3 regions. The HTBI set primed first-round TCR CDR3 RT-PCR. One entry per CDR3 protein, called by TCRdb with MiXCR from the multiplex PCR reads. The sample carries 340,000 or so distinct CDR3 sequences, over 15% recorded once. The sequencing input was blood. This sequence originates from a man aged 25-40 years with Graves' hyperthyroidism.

This chain's CDR3 is CASSFYAGEDTQYF. In DNA, the CDR3 is TGTGCCAGCAGTTTTTACGCGGGAGAAGATACGCAGTATTTT. The chain recombines TRBV28 with TRBJ2-3, with 7 bases identical to TRBD2. Germline V gene lookup returns CDR1 MDHEN and CDR2 SYDVKM. V shed 3 bases, J shed 5 bases, and the junction held 5 bases outside the gene matches. The CDR3 sequence is 14 residues long.